The clone carrying this T cell receptor (beta chain) was counted a single time. Its antigen is as yet unknown. PCR involved 60 Vbeta and 13 Jbeta primers. Produced via immunoSEQ multiplex PCR; TCRdb's table is partial and in-frame only. The table has tens of thousands of clones, around three quarters seen once; the top ten hold less than 25%. CDR1 and CDR2 (germline): SGDLS, YYNGEE. Trimming cost V 4 bases and J 7 bases; bases outside gene matches: 6. CDR3 length equals 14 residues. The sample is drawn from a study of cytomegalovirus exposure and HLA in healthy donors. Turning to the study itself: The Caucasian-associated ancestry cluster contained 75% to 85% of the approximately 400 genotyped donors.

Study-wide findings and caveats: The CMV antigen specificity of a few CMV-associated chains was confirmed through in vitro analysis. Per published accounts, TCR beta sequences correctly predicted the HLA-A and HLA-B alleles of most subjects.

This chain connects TRBV9 to TRBJ2-1, with TRBD2 matching 9 bases. Sample: PBMCs. The source is a woman in her fifties or sixties in good health and CMV-seropositive. CDR3 residues: CASSIGLAPNEQFF. DNA of the CDR3: TGTGCCAGCAGCATCGGACTAGCGCCTAATGAGCAGTTCTTC.